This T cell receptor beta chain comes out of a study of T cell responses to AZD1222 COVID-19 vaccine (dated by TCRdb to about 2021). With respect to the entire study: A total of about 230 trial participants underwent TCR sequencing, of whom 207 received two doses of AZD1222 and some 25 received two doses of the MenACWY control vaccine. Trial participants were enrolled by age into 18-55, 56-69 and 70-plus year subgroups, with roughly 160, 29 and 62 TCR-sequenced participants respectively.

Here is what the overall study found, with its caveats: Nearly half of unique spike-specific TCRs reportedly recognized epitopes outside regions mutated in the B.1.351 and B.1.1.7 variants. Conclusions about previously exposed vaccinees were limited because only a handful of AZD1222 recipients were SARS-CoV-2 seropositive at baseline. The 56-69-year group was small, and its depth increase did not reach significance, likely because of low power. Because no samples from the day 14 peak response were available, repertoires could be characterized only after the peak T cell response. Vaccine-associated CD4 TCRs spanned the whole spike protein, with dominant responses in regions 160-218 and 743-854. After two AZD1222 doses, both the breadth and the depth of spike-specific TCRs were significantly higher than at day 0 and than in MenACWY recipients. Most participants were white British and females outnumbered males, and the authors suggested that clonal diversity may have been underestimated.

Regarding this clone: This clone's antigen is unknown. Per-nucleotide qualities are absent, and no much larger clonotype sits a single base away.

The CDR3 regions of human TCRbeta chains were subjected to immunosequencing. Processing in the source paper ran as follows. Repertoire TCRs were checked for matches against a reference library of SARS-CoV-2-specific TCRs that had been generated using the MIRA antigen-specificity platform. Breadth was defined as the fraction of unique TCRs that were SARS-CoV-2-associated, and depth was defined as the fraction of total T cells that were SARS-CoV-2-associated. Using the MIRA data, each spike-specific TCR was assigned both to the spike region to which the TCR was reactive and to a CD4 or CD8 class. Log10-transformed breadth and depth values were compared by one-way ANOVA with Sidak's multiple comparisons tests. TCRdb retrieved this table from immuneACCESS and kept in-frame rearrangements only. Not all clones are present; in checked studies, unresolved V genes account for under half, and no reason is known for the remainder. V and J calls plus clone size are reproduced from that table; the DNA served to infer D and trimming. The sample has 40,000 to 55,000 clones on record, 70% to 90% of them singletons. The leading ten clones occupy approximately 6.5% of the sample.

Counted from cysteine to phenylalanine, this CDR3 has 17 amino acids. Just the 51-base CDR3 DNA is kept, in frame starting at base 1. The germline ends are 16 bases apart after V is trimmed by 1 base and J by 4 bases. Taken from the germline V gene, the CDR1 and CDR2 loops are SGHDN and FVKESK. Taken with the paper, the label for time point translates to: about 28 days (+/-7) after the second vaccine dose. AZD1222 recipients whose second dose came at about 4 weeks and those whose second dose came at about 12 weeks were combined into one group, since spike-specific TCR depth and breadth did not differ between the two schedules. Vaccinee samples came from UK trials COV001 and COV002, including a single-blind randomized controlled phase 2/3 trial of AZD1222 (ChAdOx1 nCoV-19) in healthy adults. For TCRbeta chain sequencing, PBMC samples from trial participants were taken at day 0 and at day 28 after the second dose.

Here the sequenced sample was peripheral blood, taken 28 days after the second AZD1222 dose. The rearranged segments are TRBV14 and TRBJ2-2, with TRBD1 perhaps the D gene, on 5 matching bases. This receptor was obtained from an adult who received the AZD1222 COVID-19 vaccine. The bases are TGTGCCAGCAGCCAAGGGGTCAGGGTTAGGAGCACCGGGGAGCTGTTTTTT. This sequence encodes CASSQGVRVRSTGELFF.